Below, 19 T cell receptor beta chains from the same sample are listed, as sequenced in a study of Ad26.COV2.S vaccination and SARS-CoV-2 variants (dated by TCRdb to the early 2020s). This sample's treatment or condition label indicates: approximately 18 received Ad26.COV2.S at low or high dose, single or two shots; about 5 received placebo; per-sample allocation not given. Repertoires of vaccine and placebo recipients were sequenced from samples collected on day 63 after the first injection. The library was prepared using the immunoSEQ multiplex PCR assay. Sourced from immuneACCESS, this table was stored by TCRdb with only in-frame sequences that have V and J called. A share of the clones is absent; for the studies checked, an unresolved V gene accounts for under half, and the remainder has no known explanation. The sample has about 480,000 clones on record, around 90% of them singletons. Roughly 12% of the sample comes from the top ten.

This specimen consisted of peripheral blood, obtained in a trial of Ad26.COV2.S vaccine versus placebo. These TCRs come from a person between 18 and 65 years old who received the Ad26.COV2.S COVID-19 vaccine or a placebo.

In DNA form, the CDR3 reads TGTGCCAGCAGCCAACGTACAGTGAACACTGAAGCTTTCTTT. Its protein is CASSQRTVNTEAFF. The chain is built from TRBV14 and TRBJ1-1; no reliable D call. The germline CDR1 and CDR2 sequences are SGHDN and FVKESK. The CDR3 consists of 14 residues. Between the trimmed V and J ends, which lost 2 bases and 0 bases, there was a span of 7 bases.

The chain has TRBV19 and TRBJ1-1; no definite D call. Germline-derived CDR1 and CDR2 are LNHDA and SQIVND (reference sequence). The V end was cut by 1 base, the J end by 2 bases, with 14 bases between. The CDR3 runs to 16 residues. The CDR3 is CASSIGRGTLNTEAFF. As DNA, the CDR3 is TGTGCCAGTAGTATAGGCCGTGGAACCCTTAACACTGAAGCTTTCTTT.

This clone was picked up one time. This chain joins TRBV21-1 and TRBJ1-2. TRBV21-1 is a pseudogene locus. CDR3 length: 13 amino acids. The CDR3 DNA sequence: TGTGCCAGCAGAAAAACCCGGGTTCCTGGCTACACCTTC. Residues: CASRKTRVPGYTF.

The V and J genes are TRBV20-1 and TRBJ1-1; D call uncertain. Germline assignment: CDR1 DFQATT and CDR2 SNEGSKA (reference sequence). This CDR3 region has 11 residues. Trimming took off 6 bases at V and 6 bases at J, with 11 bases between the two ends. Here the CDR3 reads CSACRGAEAFF. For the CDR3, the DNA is TGCAGTGCCTGCCGGGGAGCTGAAGCTTTCTTT.

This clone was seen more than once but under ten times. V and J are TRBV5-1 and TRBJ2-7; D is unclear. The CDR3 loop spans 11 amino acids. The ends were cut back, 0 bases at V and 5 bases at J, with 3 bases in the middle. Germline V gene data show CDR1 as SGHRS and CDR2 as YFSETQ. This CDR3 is CASSLEDEQYF. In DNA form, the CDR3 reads TGCGCCAGCAGCTTGGAGGACGAGCAGTACTTC.

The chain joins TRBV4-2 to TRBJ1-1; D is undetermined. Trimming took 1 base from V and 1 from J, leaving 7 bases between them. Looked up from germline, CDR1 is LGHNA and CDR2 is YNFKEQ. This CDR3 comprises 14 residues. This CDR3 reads CASSQVGRNTEAFF. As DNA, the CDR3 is TGTGCCAGCAGCCAAGTTGGCCGGAACACTGAAGCTTTCTTT.

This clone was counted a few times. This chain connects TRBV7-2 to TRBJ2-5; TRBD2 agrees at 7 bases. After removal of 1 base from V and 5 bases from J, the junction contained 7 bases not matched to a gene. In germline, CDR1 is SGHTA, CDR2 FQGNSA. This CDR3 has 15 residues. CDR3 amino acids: CASSLVRVGGETQYF. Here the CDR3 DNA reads TGTGCCAGCAGCTTAGTACGGGTGGGAGGGGAGACCCAGTACTTC.

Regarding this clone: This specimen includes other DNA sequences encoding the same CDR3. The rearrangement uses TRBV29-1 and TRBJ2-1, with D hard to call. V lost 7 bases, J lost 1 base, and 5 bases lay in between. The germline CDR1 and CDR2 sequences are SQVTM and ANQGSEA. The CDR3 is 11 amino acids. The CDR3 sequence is CSASSYNEQFF. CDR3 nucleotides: TGCAGCGCCTCATCCTACAATGAGCAGTTCTTC.

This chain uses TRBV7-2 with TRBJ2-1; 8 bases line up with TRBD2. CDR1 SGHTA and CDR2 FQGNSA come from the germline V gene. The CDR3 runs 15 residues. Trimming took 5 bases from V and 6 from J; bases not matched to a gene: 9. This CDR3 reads CASSPRGGRFNEQFF. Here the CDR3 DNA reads TGTGCCAGCAGCCCGCGGGGCGGGAGGTTCAATGAGCAGTTCTTC.

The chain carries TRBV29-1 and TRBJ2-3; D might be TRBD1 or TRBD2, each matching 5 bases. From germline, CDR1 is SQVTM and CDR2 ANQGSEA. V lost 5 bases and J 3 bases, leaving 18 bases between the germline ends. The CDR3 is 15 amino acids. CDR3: CSVSRGGGLTDTQYF. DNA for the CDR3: TGCAGCGTTTCAAGGGGTGGGGGTTTGACAGATACGCAGTATTTT.

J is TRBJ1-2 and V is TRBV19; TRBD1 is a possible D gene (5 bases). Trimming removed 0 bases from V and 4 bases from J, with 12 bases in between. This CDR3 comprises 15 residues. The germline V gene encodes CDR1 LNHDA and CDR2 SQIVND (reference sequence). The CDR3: CASSIDPGRVYGYTF. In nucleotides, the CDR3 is TGTGCCAGTAGTATAGACCCGGGCAGGGTCTATGGCTACACCTTC.

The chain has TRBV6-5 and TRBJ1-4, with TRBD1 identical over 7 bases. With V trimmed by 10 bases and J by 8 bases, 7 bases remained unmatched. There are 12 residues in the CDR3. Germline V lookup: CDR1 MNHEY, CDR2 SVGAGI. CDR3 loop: CATRTGGEKLFF. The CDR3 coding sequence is TGTGCCACCCGGACAGGTGGCGAAAAACTGTTTTTT.

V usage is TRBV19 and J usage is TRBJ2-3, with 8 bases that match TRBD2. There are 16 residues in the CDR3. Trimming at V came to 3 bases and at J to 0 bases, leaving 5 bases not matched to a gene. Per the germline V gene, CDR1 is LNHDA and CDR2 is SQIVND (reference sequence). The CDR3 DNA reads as TGTGCCAGTAGTATGTTAGCGGGATCTAGCACAGATACGCAGTATTTT. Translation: CASSMLAGSSTDTQYF.

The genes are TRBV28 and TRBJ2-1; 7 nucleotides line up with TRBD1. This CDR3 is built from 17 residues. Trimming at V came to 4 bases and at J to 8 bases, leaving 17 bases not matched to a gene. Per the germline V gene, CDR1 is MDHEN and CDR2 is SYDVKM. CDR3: CASSWTYTQGTGYEQFF. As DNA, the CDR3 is TGTGCCAGCAGTTGGACGTATACACAGGGGACCGGCTATGAGCAGTTCTTC.

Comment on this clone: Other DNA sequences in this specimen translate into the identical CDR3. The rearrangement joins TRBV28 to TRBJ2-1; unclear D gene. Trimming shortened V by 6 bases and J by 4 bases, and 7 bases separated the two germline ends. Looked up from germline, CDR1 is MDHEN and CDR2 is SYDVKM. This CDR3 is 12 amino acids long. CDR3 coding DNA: TGTGCCAGCAGCTTACTTTACAATGAGCAGTTCTTC. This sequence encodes CASSLLYNEQFF.

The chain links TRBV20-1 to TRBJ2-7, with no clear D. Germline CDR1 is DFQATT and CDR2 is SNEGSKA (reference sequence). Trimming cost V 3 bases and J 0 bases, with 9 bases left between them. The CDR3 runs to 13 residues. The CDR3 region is CSASLPDSYEQYF. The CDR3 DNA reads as TGCAGTGCTAGTCTACCGGACTCCTACGAGCAGTACTTC.

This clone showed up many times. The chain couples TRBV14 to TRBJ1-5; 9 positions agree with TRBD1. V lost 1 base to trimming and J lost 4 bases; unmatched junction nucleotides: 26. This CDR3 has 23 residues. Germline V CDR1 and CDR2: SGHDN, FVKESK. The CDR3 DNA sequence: TGTGCCAGCAGCCAAGGCTTTACGCCGAAGGGACAGGGTCCCTTTAGCGGTAATCAGCCCCAGCATTTT. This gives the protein CASSQGFTPKGQGPFSGNQPQHF.

This CDR3 reads CASRTREGSVQYF. CDR3 DNA: TGCGCCAGCAGGACAAGGGAAGGGTCGGTGCAGTACTTC. The chain uses TRBV5-1 and TRBJ2-7; no clear D gene. The germline V gene has CDR1 SGHRS and CDR2 YFSETQ. CDR3 length: 13 amino acids. Trimming took off 5 bases at V and 9 bases at J, with 18 bases between the two ends.

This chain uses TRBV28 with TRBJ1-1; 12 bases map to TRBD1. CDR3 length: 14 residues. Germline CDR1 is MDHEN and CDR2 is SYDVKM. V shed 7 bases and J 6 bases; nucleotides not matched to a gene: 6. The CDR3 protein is CASTGDRGRSEAFF. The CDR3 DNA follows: TGTGCCAGCACCGGGGACAGGGGGCGTTCTGAAGCTTTCTTT. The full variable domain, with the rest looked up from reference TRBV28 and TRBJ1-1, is DVKVTQSSRYLVKRTGEKVFLECVQDMDHENMFWYRQDPGLGLRLIYFSYDVKMKEKGDIPEGYSVSREKKERFSLILESASTNQTSMYLCASTGDRGRSEAFFGQGTRLTVV.